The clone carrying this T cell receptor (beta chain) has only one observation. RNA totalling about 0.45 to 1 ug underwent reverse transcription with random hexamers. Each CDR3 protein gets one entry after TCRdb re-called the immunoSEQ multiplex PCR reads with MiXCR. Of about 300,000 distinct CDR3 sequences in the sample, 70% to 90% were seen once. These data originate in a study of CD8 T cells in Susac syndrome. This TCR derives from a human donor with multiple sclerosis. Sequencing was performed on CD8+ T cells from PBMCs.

DNA for the CDR3: TGTGCCAGCGGTGGGCTAGCGGATCTCACCGGGGAGCTGTTTTTT. Translation gives CASGGLADLTGELFF. The chain joins TRBV28 to TRBJ2-2; TRBD2 matches 7 bases. Germline loops: CDR1 MDHEN, CDR2 SYDVKM. The ends lost 8 bases at V and 4 bases at J; junction bases unmatched: 10. This CDR3 contains 15 residues.